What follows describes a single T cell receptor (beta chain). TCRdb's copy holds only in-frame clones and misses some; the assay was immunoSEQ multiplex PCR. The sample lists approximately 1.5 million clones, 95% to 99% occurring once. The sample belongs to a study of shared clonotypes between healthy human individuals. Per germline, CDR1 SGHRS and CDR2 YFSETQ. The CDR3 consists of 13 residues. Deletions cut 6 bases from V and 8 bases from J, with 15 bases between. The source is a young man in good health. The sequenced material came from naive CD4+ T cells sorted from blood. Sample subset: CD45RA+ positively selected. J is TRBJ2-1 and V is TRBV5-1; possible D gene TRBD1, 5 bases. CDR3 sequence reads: CASTADNSHEQFF. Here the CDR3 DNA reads TGCGCCAGCACGGCGGACAATAGCCATGAGCAGTTCTTC.